This T cell receptor (beta chain) comes out of a study of blood T cell repertoires in COVID-19. The overall study: The United States, Italy and Spain provided the acute and convalescent COVID-19 samples.

Data came from immunoSEQ multiplex PCR; TCRdb stores just in-frame clones and leaves some out. The sample lists roughly 240,000 clones; almost 85% were seen once. Details on this clone: At the DNA level, this CDR3 is encoded by other sequences in the same sample as well.

The CDR3 is made up of 12 amino acids. Between the trimmed V and J ends, which lost 3 bases and 8 bases, there was a span of 5 bases. In germline, CDR1 is MNHEY, CDR2 SMNVEV (reference sequence). Input material: peripheral blood. This clonotype was sampled from a man aged 50 to 60 with COVID-19, enrolled during active disease. The chain couples TRBV27 to TRBJ1-6, with a weak D call TRBD1 (5 bases). CDR3: CASSFRDSPLHF. CDR3 nucleotide sequence: TGTGCCAGCAGTTTCAGGGATTCACCCCTCCACTTT.